The clone carrying this T cell receptor beta chain has more than one count but fewer than ten. What it recognizes is unknown. The data were obtained in a study of T cell repertoires in cytomegalovirus infection. MiXCR, run by TCRdb on the reads, gives a single entry per CDR3 protein. This sample yields 830,000 or so distinct CDR3 sequences, of which around a third are seen a single time; 9.5% to 15% belongs to the top ten. There are 12 residues in the CDR3. Trimming cost V 10 bases and J 1 base; bases outside gene matches: 3. The germline CDR1 and CDR2 sequences are LNHDA and SQIVND (reference sequence).

Sequences were derived from cultured CD8+ T cells from PBMCs, sampled from culture after CMV antigen stimulation. The chain couples TRBV19 to TRBJ1-1; TRBD1 matches at 7 bases. This receptor was obtained from a human donor in good health (CMV status not recorded). Some clones in this sample may be carry-over from other donors' samples. DNA of the CDR3: TGTGCCACCCACAGGGGGAACACTGAAGCTTTCTTT. Its translation is CATHRGNTEAFF.